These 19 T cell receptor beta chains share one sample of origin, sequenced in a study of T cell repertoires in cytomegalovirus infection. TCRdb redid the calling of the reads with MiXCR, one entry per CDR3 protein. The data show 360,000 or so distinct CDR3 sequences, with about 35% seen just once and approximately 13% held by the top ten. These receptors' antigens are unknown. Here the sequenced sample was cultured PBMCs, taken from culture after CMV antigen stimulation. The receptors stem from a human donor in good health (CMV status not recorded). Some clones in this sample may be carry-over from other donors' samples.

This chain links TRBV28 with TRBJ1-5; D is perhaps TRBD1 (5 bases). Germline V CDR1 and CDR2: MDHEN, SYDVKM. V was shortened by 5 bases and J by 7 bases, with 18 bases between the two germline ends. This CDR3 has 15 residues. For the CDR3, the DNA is TGTGCCAGCAGTCCGCCCGCAGGGAGCACACAGCCCCAGCATTTT. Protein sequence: CASSPPAGSTQPQHF.

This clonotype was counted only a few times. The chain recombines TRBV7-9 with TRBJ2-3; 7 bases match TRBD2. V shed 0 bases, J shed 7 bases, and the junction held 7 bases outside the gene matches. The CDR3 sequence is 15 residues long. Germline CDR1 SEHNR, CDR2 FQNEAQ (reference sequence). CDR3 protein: CASSLAALAANTQYF. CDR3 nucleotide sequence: TGTGCCAGCAGCTTAGCGGCCCTAGCGGCGAATACGCAGTATTTT.

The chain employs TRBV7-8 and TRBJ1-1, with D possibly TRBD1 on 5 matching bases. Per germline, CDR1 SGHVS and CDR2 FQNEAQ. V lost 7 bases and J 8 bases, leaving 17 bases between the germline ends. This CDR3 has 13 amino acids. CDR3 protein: CASNRITGGEAFF. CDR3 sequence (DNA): TGTGCCAGCAACCGCATAACAGGAGGCGAAGCTTTCTTT.

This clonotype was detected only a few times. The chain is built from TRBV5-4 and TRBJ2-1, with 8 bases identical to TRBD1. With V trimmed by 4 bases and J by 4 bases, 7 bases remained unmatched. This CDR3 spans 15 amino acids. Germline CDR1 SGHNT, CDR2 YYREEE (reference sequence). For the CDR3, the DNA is TGTGCCAGCAGCCTCATGGGACAGGAGTACAATGAGCAGTTCTTC. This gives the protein CASSLMGQEYNEQFF.

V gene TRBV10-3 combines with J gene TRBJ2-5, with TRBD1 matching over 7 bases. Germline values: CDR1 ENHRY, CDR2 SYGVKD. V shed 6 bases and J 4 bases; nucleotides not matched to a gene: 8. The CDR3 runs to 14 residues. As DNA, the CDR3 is TGTGCCATCAGCCCAGACAGGGTCGGAGAGACCCAGTACTTC. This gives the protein CAISPDRVGETQYF.

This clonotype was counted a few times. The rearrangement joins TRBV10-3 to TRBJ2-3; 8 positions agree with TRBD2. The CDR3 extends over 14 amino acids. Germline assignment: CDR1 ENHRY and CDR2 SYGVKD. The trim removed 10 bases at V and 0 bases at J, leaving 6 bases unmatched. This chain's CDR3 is CATLTSDSTDTQYF. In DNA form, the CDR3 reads TGTGCCACCCTGACTAGCGACAGCACAGATACGCAGTATTTT.

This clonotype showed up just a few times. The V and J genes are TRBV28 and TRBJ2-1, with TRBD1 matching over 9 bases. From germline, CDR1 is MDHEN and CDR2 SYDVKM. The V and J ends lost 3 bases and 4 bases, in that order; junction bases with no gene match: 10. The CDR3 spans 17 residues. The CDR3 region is CASSLMRGQGVYNEQFF. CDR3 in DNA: TGTGCCAGCAGTTTGATGCGGGGACAGGGTGTATACAATGAGCAGTTCTTC.

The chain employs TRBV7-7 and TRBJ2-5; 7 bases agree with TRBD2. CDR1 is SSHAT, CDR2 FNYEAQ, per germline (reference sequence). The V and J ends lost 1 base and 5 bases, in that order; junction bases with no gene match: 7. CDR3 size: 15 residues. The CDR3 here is CASSLEGGPGETQYF. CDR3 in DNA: TGTGCCAGCAGCTTAGAGGGAGGGCCGGGGGAGACCCAGTACTTC.

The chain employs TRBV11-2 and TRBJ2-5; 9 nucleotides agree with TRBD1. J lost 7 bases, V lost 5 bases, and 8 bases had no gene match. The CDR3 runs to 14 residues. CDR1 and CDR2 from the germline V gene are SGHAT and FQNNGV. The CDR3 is CASSRTGEVWTQYF. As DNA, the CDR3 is TGTGCCAGCAGCAGGACAGGGGAAGTATGGACCCAGTACTTC.

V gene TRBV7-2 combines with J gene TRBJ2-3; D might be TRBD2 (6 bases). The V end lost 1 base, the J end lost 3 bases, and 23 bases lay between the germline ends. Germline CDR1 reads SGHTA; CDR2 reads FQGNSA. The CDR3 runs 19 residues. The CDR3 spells CASSLVVGGERIRTDTQYF. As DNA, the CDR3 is TGTGCCAGCAGCTTAGTAGTGGGCGGGGAGCGGATTAGAACAGATACGCAGTATTTT.

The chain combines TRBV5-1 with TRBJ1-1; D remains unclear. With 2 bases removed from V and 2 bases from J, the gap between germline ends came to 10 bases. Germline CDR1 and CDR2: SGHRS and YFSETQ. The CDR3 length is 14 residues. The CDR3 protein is CASSFRVENTEAFF. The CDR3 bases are TGCGCCAGCAGCTTTAGGGTTGAAAACACTGAAGCTTTCTTT.

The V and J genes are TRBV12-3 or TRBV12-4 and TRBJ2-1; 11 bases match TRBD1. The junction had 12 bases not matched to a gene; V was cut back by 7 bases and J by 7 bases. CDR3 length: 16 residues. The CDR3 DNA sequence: TGTGCCAGCATCCTAATGGGGACAGGGGGTCCAAATGAGCAGTTCTTC. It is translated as CASILMGTGGPNEQFF.

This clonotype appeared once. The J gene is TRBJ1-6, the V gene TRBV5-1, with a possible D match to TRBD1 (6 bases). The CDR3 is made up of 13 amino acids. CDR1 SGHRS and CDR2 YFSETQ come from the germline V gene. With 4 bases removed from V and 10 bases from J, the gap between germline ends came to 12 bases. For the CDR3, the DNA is TGCGCCAGCAGCGTATTAGGGGGATCACCCCTCCACTTT. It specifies CASSVLGGSPLHF.

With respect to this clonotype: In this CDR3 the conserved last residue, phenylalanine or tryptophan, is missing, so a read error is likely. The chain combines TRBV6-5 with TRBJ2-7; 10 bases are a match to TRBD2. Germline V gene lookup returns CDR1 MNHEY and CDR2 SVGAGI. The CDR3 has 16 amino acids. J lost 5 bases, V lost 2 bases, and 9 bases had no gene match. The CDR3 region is CASSYLTSGPTDEQYI. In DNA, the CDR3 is TGTGCCAGCAGTTACCTGACTAGCGGGCCTACCGACGAGCAGTACATC.

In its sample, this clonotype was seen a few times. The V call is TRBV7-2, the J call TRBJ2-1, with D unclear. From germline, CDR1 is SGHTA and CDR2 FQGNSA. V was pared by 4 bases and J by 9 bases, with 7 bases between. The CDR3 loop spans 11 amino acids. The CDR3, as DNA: TGTGCCAGCAGCTCTTATGGTGAGCAGTTCTTC. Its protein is CASSSYGEQFF.

In nucleotides, the CDR3 is TGTGCCAGCAGTTACTTAGTCCCCGCCTACGAGCAGTACTTC. Translated: CASSYLVPAYEQYF. The chain uses TRBV6-2 or TRBV6-3 and TRBJ2-7; no clear D gene. Germline assignment: CDR1 MNHEY and CDR2 SVGEGT. The CDR3 is made up of 14 amino acids. Between the trimmed V and J ends, which lost 1 base and 2 bases, there was a span of 9 bases.

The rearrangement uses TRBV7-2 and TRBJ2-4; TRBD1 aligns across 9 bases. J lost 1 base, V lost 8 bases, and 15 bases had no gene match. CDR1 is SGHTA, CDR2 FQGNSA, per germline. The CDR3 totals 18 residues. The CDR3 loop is CASSLQSQGAMAKNIQYF. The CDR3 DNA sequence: TGTGCCAGCTCCCTTCAATCACAGGGGGCAATGGCCAAAAACATTCAGTACTTC.

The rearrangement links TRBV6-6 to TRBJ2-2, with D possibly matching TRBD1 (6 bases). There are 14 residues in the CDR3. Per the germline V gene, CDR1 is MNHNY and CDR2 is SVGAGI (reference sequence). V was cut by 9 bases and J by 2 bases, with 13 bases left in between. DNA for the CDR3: TGTGCCAGTGTAACAGGGACCAACACCGGGGAGCTGTTTTTT. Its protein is CASVTGTNTGELFF.

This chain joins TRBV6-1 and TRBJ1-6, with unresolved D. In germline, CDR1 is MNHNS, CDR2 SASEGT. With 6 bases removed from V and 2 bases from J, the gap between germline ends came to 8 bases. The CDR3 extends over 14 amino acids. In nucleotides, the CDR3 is TGTGCCAGCAGACCCAGGACCTATAATTCACCCCTCCACTTT. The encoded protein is CASRPRTYNSPLHF.